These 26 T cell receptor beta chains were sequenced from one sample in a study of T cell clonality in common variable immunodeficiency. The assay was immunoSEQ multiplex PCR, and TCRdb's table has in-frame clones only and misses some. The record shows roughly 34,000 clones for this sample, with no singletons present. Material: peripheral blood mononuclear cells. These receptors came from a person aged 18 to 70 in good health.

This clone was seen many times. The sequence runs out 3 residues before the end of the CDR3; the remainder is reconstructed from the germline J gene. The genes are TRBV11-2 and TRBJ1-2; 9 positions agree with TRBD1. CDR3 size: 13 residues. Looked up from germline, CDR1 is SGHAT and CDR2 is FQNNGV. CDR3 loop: CASSPGTGSGYTF. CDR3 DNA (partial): TGTGCCAGCAGCCCTGGGACAGGGTCGGGC.

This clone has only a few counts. The DNA read from the CDR3 is TGTGCCAGCTCACATCCCCGGGGGGAAGGGTACGAG. Translating it yields CASSHPRGEGYE. Given in full, the CDR3 is CASSHPRGEGYEQYF. The chain combines TRBV18 with TRBJ2-7; 7 nucleotides align to TRBD2. The read terminates 3 residues ahead of where the CDR3 ends, so the germline J gene completes it. Germline CDR1 is KGHSH and CDR2 is LQKENI. Trimming at V came to 4 bases and at J to 4 bases, leaving 10 bases not matched to a gene. The CDR3 covers 15 residues.

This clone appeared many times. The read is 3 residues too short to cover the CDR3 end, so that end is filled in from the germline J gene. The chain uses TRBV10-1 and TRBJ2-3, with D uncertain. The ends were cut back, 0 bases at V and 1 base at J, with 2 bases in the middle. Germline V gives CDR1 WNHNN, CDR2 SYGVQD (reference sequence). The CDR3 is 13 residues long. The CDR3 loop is CASSESGTDTQYF. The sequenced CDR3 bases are TGCGCCAGCAGTGAGTCCGGCACAGATACG.

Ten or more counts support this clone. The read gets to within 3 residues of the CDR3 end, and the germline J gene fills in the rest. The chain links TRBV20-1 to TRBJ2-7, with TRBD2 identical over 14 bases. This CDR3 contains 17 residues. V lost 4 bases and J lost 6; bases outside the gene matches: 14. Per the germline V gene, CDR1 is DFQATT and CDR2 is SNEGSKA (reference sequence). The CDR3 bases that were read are TGCAGTGCTACACCGGGACTAGCGGGGGAAAAACGCCCCGAG. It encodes CSATPGLAGEKRPE. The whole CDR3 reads CSATPGLAGEKRPEQYF.

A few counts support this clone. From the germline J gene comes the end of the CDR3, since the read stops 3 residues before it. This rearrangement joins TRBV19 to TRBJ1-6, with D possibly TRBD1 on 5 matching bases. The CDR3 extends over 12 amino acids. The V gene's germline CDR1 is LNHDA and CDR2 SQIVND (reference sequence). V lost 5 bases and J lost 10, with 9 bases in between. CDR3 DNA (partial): TGTGCCAGTAGTCGGCAGGGCTCACCC. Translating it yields CASSRQGSP. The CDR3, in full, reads CASSRQGSPLHF.

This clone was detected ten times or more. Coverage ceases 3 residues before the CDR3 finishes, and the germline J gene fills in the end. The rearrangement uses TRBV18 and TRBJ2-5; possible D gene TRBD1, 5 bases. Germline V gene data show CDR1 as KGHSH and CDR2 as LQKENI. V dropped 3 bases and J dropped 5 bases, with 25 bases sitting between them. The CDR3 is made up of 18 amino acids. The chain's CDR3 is CASSPIIMDTGRGETQYF. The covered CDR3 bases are TGTGCCAGCTCACCTATTATAATGGACACGGGTCGAGGCGAGACC.

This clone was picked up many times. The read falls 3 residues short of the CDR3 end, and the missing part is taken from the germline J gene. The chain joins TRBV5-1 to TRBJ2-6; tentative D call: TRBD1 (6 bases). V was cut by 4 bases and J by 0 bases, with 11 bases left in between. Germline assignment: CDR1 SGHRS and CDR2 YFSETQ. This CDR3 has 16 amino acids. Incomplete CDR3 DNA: TGCGCCAGCAGCCCCCGGACAGTCTCTGGGGCCAACGTC. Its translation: CASSPRTVSGANV. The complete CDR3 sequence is CASSPRTVSGANVLTF. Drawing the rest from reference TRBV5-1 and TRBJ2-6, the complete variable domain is KAGVTQTPRYLIKTRGQQVTLSCSPISGHRSVSWYQQTPGQGLQFLFEYFSETQRNKGNFPGRFSGRQFSNSRSEMNVSTLELGDSALYLCASSPRTVSGANVLTFGAGSRLTVL.

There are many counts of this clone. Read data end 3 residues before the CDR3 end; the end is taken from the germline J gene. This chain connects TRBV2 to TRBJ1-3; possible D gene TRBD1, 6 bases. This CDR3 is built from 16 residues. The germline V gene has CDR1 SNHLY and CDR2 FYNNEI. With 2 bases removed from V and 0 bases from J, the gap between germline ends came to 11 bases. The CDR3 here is CASSEQGYSSGNTIYF. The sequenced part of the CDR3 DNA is TGTGCCAGCAGTGAACAGGGGTATTCCTCTGGAAACACC. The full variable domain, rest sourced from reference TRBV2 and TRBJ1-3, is EPEVTQTPSHQVTQMGQEVILRCVPISNHLYFYWYRQILGQKVEFLVSFYNNEISEKSEIFDDQFSVERPDGSNFTLKIRSTKLEDSAMYFCASSEQGYSSGNTIYFGEGSWLTVV.

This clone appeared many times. CDR3 loop: CASSPRTGLSTDTQYF. The sequenced part of the CDR3 DNA is TGTGCCAGCAGTCCTCGGACAGGGCTGTCCACAGATACG. The chain has TRBV28 and TRBJ2-3; TRBD1 matches 8 bases. The sequenced fragment ends 3 residues before the CDR3 boundary, so the rest is inferred from the germline J gene. With V trimmed by 5 bases and J by 2 bases, 9 bases remained unmatched. Germline V gene data show CDR1 as MDHEN and CDR2 as SYDVKM. The CDR3 length is 16 residues.

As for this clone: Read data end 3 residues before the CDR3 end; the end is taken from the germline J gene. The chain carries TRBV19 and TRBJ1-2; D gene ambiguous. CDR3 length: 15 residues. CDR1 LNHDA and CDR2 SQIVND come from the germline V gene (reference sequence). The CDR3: CASSTTSGRYNDYTF. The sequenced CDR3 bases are TGTGCCAGTAGTACGACTAGCGGGAGGTACAATGAC.

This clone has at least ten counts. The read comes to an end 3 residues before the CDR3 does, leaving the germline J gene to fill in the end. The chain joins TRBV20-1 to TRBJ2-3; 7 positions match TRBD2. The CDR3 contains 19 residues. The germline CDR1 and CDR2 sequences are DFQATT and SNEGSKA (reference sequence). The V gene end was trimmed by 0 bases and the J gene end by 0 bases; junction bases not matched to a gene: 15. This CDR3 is CSARDTPTRSSGSTDTQYF. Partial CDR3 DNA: TGCAGTGCTAGAGATACCCCAACCCGGTCTAGCGGAAGCACAGATACG.

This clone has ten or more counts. The CDR3 protein is CASSFQGADNEQFF. The sequenced part of the CDR3 DNA is TGTGCCAGCAGCTTCCAGGGGGCCGACAATGAG. The chain recombines TRBV7-2 with TRBJ2-1; 8 bases agree with TRBD1. The read terminates 3 residues ahead of where the CDR3 ends, so the germline J gene completes it. Trimming took 3 bases from V and 5 from J; bases not matched to a gene: 3. Per germline, CDR1 SGHTA and CDR2 FQGNSA. CDR3 length equals 14 residues.

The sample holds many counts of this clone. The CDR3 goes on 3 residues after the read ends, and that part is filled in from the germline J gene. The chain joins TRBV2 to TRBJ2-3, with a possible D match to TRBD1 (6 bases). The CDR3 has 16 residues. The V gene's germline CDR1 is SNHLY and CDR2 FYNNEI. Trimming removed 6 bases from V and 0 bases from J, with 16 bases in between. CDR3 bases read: TGTGCCAGCAGGGCAGGGGAAAATCAAAGCACAGATACG. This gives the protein CASRAGENQSTDT. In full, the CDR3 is CASRAGENQSTDTQYF.

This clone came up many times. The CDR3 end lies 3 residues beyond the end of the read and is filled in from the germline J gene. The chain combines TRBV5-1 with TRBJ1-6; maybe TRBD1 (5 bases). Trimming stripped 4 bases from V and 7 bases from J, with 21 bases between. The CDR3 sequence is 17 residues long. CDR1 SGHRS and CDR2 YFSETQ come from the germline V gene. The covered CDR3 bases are TGCGCCAGCAGCCCCGTCCCGACCGGGACTAACAATTCACCC. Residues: CASSPVPTGTNNSP. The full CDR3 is CASSPVPTGTNNSPLHF. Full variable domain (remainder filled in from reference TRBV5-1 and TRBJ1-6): KAGVTQTPRYLIKTRGQQVTLSCSPISGHRSVSWYQQTPGQGLQFLFEYFSETQRNKGNFPGRFSGRQFSNSRSEMNVSTLELGDSALYLCASSPVPTGTNNSPLHFGNGTRLTVT.

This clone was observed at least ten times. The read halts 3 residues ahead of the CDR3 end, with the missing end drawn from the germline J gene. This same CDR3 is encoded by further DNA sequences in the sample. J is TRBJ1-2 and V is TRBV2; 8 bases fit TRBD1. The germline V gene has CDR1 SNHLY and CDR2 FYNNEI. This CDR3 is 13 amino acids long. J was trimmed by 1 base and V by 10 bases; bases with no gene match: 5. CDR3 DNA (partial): TGTGCCACCGGACAGGGCCTTAACTATGGC. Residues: CATGQGLNYG. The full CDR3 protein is CATGQGLNYGYTF.

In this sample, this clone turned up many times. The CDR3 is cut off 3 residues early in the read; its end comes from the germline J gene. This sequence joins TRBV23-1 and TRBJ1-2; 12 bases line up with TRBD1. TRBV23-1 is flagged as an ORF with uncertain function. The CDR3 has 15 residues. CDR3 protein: CASSLEGQGAEGYTF. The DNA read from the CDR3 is TGCGCCAGCAGTCTCGAGGGACAGGGGGCTGAAGGC.

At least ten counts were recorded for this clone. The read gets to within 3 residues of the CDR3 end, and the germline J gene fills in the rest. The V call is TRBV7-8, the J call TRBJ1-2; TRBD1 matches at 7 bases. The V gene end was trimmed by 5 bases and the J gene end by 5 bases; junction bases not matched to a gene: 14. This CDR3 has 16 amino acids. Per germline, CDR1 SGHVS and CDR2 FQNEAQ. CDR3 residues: CASSPGQSMGSYGYTF. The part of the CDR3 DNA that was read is TGTGCCAGCAGCCCGGGACAGTCTATGGGATCTTATGGC.

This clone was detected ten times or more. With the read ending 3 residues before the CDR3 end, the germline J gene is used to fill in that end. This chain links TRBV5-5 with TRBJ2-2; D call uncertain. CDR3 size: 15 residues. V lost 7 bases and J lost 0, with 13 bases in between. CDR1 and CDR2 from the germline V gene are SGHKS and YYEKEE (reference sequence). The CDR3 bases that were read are TGTGCCAGCTCAAAATCTACGTCGAACACCGGGGAG. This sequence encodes CASSKSTSNTGE. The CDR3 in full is CASSKSTSNTGELFF.

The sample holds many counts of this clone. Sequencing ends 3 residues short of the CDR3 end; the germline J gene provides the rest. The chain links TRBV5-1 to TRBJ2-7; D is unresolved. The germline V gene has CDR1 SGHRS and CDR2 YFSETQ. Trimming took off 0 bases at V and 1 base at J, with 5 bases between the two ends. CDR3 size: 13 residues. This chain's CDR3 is CASSLAGSYEQYF. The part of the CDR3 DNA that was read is TGCGCCAGCAGCTTGGCAGGTTCCTACGAG.

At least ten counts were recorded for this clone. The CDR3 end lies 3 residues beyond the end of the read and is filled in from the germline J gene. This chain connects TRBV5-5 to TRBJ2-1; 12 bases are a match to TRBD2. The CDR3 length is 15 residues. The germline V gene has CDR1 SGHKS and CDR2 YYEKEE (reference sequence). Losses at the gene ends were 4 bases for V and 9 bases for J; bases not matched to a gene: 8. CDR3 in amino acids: CASSHTSGRHGEQFF. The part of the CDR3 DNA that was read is TGTGCCAGCAGCCATACTAGCGGGAGGCATGGTGAG.

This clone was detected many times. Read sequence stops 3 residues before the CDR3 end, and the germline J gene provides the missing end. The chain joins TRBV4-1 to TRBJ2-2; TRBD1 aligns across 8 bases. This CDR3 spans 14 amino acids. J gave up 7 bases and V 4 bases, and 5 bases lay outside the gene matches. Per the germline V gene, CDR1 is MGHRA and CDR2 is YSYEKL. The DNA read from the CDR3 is TGCGCCAGCAGCCCAGGGGGCTCGGGCGGGGAG. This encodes CASSPGGSGGE. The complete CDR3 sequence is CASSPGGSGGELFF.

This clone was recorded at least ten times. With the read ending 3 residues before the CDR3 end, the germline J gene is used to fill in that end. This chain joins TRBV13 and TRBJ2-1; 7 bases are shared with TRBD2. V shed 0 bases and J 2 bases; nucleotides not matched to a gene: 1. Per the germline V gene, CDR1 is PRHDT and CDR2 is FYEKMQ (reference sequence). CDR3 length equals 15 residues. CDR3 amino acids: CASSLGSGAYNEQFF. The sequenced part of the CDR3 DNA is TGTGCCAGCAGCTTAGGAAGCGGGGCCTACAATGAG. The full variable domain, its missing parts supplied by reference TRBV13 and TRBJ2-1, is AAGVIQSPRHLIKEKRETATLKCYPIPRHDTVYWYQQGPGQDPQFLISFYEKMQSDKGSIPDRFSAQQFSDYHSELNMSSLELGDSALYFCASSLGSGAYNEQFFGPGTRLTVL.

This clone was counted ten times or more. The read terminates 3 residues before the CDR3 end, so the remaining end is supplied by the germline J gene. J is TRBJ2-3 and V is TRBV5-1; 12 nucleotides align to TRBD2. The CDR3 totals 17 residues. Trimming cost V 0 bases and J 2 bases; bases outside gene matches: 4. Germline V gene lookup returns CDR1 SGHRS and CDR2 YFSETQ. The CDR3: CASSLAWTSGTTDTQYF. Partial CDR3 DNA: TGCGCCAGCAGCTTGGCCTGGACTAGCGGGACCACAGATACG.

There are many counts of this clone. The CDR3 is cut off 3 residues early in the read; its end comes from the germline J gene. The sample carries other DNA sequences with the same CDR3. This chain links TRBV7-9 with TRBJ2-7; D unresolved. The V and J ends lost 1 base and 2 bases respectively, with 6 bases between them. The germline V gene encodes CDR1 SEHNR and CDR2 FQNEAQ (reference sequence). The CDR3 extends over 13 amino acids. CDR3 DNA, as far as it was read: TGTGCCAGCAGCTTAGTAGCCACCTACGAG. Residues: CASSLVATYE. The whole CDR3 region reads CASSLVATYEQYF.

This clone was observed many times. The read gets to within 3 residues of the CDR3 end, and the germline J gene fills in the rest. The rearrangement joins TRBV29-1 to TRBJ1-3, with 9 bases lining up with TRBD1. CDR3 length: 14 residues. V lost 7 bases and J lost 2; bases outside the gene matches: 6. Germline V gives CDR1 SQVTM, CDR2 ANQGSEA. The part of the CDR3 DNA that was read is TGCAGCGCCTCGACAGGGGGAGCTGGAAACACC. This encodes CSASTGGAGNT. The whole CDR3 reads CSASTGGAGNTIYF. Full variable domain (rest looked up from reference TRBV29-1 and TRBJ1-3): SAVISQKPSRDICQRGTSLTIQCQVDSQVTMMFWYRQQPGQSLTLIATANQGSEATYESGFVIDKFPISRPNLTFSTLTVSNMSPEDSSIYLCSASTGGAGNTIYFGEGSWLTVV.

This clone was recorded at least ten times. CDR3 sequence reads: CASSEVRPFSGQGAAEAFF. The sequenced part of the CDR3 DNA is TGTGCCAGCAGTGAAGTTCGACCCTTTTCGGGACAGGGGGCCGCTGAA. The chain uses TRBV2 and TRBJ1-1, with 12 bases that match TRBD1. The read stops 3 residues short of the end of the CDR3; the missing end is completed from the germline J gene. The germline V gene has CDR1 SNHLY and CDR2 FYNNEI. The V gene end was trimmed by 1 base and the J gene end by 6 bases; junction bases not matched to a gene: 15. CDR3 length: 19 amino acids. The full variable domain, rest sourced from reference TRBV2 and TRBJ1-1, is EPEVTQTPSHQVTQMGQEVILRCVPISNHLYFYWYRQILGQKVEFLVSFYNNEISEKSEIFDDQFSVERPDGSNFTLKIRSTKLEDSAMYFCASSEVRPFSGQGAAEAFFGQGTRLTVV.